This T cell receptor (beta chain) stems from a study of blood T cell repertoires in COVID-19. Study information: Spain, Italy and the United States supplied samples that represented acute and convalescent COVID-19. The analysed material was cDNA or gDNA that came from T cells, B-cell-depleted T cells, or PBMCs.

The CDR3 consists of 14 residues. The germline V gene encodes CDR1 DFQATT and CDR2 SNEGSKA (reference sequence). V was cut by 3 bases and J by 1 base, with 12 bases left in between. TCRdb's table, derived via immunoSEQ multiplex PCR, lists solely in-frame clones and lacks some. This sample has around 130,000 clones, with 82% found just once. Sample: peripheral blood. This receptor was taken from a woman over 75 with acute or convalescent COVID-19. The chain joins TRBV20-1 to TRBJ1-1; a weak D match, TRBD1 (5 bases). For the CDR3, the DNA is TGCAGTGCTAGTTTCCCAGGGAAGAACACTGAAGCTTTCTTT. Encoded protein: CSASFPGKNTEAFF.